The 6 T cell receptor beta chains below all came from one sample that was sequenced in a study of T-cell reconstitution after alpha-beta-depleted transplantation in children (dated by TCRdb to about 2016). This sample's treatment or condition label indicates: allogeneic hematopoietic cell transplantation with graft depleted of TCRalphabeta T cells and CD19 B cells. The protocol used for the library was PCR. The sample was run on an Illumina HiSeq 2500. Molecular barcoding was employed in the preparation of TCR libraries, with unique molecular identifiers being used to normalize TCRbeta repertoire quantification. The raw public data were reprocessed by TCRdb itself: fastp quality trimming at Q25, MiXCR clonotype calling, in-frame beta chains only. Rows are combined by CDR3 protein, so each entry shows the most common genes and DNA. A total of around 580,000 distinct CDR3 sequences appear in this sample, under 25% of them only once. The top ten constitute roughly 13% of the sample.

Sequences were derived from PBMCs, mostly from graft donor cells, sampled 360 days after TCRalphabeta/CD19-depleted stem cell transplant. Receptors were obtained from a boy younger than two who had a stem cell transplant for acute myeloid leukemia, so the T cells may come from the graft donor.

This rearrangement joins TRBV20-1 to TRBJ1-1; D is unresolved. This CDR3 is built from 14 residues. Trimming took 6 bases from V and 3 from J, leaving 17 bases between them. Germline CDR1 reads DFQATT; CDR2 reads SNEGSKA (reference sequence). CDR3 region: CSAADPLSDTEAFF. The DNA for the CDR3 is TGCAGTGCCGCGGACCCGCTAAGCGACACTGAAGCTTTCTTT.

This clonotype occurred a few times. V is TRBV6-1 and J is TRBJ2-5; possible D gene TRBD1, 6 bases. The length of the CDR3 is 14 residues. Germline CDR1 reads MNHNS; CDR2 reads SASEGT. Trimming took 2 bases from V and 5 from J, leaving 12 bases between them. The CDR3 is CASSEQGSSETQYF. DNA for the CDR3: TGTGCCAGCAGTGAACAGGGGAGTAGTGAGACCCAGTACTTC.

This chain connects TRBV7-8 to TRBJ1-2; 7 positions agree with TRBD1. The CDR3 totals 15 residues. Germline CDR1 SGHVS, CDR2 FQNEAQ. With 5 bases clipped from V and 8 bases from J, the junction kept 14 bases outside the gene matches. CDR3 sequence reads: CASSQDRVGVGGYTF. In DNA, the CDR3 is TGTGCCAGCAGCCAAGACAGGGTTGGGGTCGGCGGCTACACCTTC.

Ten or more counts support this clonotype. V and J are TRBV20-1 and TRBJ2-3; a weak D match, TRBD1 (6 bases). Looked up from germline, CDR1 is DFQATT and CDR2 is SNEGSKA (reference sequence). The CDR3 runs 14 residues. Trimming cost V 6 bases and J 6 bases, with 19 bases left between them. CDR3 amino acids: CSAFPGPTGDTQYF. The CDR3 DNA reads TGCAGTGCCTTCCCGGGACCAACAGGGGATACGCAGTATTTT.

This clonotype has at least ten counts. CDR3 DNA sequence: TGCAGTGCAACAGGGACAGTCGGGCAGCCCCAGCATTTT. It specifies CSATGTVGQPQHF. The rearrangement joins TRBV20-1 to TRBJ1-5; TRBD1 matches at 7 bases. The germline V gene has CDR1 DFQATT and CDR2 SNEGSKA (reference sequence). This CDR3 has 13 amino acids. Losses at the gene ends were 6 bases for V and 7 bases for J; bases not matched to a gene: 9.

The V and J genes are TRBV29-1 and TRBJ2-7; weak D call: TRBD1 (5 bases). Deletions cut 3 bases from V and 2 bases from J, with 17 bases between. Per the germline V gene, CDR1 is SQVTM and CDR2 is ANQGSEA. The CDR3 covers 15 residues. The CDR3 DNA reads as TGCAGCGTTGAGAAGGGGAAGGAAAACACCTACGAGCAGTACGTC. Amino acid sequence: CSVEKGKENTYEQYV.